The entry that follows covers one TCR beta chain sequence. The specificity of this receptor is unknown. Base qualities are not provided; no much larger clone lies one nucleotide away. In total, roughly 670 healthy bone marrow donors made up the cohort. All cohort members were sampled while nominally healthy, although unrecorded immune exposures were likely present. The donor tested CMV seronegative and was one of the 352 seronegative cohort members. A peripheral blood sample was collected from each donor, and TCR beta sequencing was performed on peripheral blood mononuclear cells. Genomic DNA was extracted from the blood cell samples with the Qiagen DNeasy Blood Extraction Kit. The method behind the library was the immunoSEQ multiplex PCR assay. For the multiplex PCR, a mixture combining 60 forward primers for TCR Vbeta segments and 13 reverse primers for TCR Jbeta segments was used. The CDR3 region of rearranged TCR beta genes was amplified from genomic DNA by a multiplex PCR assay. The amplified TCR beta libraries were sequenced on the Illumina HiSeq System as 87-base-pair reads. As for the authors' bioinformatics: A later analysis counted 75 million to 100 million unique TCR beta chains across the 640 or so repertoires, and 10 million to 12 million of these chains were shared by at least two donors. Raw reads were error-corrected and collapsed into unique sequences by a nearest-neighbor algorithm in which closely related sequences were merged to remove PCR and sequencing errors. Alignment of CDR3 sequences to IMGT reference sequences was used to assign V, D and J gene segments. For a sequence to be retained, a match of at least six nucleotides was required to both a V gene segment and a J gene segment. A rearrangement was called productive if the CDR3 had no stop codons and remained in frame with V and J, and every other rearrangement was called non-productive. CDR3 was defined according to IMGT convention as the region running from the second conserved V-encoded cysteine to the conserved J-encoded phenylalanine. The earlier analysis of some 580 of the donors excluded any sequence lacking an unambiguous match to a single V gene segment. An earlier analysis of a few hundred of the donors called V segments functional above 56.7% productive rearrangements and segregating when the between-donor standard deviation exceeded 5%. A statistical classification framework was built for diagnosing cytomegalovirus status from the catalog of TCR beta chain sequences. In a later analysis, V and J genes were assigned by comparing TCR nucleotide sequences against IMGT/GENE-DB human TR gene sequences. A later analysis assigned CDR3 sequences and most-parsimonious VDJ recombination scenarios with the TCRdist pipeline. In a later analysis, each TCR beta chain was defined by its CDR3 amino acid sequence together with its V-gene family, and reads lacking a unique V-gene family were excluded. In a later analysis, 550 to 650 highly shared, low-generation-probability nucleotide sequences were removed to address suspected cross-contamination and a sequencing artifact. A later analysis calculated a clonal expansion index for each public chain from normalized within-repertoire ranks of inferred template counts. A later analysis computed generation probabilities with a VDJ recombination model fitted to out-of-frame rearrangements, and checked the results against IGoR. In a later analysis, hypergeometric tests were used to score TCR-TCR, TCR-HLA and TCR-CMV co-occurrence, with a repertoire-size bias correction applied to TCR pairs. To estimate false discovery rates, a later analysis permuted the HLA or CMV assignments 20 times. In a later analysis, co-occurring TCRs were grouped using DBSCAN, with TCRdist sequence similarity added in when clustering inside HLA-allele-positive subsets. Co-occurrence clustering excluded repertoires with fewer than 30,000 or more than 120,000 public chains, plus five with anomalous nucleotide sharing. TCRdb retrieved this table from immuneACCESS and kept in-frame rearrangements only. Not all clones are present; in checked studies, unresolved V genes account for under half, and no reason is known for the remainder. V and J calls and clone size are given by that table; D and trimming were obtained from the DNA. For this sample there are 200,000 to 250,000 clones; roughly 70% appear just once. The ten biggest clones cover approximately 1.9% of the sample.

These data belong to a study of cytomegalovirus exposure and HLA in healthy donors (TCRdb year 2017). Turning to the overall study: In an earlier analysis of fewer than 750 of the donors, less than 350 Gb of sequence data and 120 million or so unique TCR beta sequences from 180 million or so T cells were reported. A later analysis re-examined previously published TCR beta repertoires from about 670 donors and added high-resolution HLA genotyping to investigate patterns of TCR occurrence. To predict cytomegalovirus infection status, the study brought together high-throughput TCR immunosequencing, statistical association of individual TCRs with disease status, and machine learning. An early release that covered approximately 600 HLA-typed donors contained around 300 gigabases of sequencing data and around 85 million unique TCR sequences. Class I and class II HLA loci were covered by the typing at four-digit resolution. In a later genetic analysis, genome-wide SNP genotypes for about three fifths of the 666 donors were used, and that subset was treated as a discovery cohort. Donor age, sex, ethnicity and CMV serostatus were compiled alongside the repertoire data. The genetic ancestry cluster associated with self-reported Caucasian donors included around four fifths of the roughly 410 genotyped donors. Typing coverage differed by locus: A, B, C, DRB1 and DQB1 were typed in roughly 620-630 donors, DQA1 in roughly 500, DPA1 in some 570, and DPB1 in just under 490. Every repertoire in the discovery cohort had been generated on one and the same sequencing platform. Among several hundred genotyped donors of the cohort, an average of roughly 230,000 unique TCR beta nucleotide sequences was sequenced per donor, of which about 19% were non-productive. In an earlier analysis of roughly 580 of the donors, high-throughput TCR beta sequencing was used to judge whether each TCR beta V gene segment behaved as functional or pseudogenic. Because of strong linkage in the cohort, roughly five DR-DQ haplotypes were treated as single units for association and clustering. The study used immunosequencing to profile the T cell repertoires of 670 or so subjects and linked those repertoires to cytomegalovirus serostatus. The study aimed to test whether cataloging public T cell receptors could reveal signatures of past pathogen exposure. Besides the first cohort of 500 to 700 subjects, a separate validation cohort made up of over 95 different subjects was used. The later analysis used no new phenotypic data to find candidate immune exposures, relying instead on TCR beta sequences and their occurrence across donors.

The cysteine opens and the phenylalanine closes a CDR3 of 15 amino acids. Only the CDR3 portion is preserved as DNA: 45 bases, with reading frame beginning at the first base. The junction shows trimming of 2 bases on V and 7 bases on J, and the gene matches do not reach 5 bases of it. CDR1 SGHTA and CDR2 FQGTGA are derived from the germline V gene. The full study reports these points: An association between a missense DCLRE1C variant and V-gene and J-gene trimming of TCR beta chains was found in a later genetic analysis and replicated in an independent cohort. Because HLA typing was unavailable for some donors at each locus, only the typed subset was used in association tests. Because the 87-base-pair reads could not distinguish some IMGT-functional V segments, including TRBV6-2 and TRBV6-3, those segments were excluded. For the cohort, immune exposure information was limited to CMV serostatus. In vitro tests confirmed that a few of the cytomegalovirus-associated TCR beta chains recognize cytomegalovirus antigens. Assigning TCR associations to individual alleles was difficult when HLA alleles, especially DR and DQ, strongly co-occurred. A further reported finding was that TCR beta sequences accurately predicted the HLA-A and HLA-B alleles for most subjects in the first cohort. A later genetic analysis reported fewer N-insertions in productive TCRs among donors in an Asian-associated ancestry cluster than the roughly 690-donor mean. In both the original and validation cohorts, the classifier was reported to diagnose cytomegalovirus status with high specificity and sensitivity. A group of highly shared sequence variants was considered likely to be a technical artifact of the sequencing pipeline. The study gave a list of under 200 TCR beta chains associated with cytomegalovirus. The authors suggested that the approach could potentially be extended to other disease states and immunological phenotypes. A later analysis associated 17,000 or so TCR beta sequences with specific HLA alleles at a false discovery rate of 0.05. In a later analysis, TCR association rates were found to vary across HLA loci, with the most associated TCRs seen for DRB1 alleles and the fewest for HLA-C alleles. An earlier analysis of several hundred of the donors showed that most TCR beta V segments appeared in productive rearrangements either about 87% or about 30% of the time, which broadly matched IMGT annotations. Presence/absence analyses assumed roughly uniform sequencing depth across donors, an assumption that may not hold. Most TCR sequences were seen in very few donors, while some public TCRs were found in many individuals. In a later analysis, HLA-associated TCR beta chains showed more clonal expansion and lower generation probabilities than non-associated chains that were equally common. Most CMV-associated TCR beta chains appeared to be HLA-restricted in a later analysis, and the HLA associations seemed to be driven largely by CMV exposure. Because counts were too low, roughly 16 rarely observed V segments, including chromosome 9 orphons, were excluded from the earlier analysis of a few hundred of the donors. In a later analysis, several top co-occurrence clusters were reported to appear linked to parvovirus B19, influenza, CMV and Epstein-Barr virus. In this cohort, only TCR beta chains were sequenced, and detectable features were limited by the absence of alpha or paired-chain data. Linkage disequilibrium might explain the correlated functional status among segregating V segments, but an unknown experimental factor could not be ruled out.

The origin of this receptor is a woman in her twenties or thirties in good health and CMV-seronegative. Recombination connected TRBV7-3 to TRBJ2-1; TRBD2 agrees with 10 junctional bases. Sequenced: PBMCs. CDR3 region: CASSLQRGGLNEQFF. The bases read TGTGCCAGCAGCTTACAGCGGGGGGGATTGAATGAGCAGTTCTTC.